The present T cell receptor (beta chain) was sequenced within a study of CD8+ T cells in alopecia areata. Notes on the study in general: Among patients, TCR sharing was less clear than in mice, a difference possibly due in part to HLA diversity in the patient population.

There are 15 residues in the CDR3. The J segment lost 9 bases and the V segment lost 5 bases, leaving 13 bases of the junction unmatched. CDR1 SQVTM and CDR2 ANQGSEA come from the germline V gene. The treatment here: oral pan-JAK inhibitor, 5-10 mg twice daily. Following extraction, RNA underwent reverse transcription to cDNA, which served as the sequencing template. Libraries were prepared by immunoSEQ multiplex PCR; TCRdb keeps only in-frame clonotypes and omits some of them. This table has some 130,000 clones, about 50% appearing once. This clone was observed a few times. Its target is not known. This TCR derives from a human donor with alopecia areata. The J gene is TRBJ2-1, the V gene TRBV29-1, with 10 bases identical to TRBD1. The starting material was CD4+ T cells sorted from blood, obtained at week 4, from a patient treated with tofacitinib. The CDR3: CSVSKDRGRGGEQFF. CDR3 DNA: TGCAGCGTTTCCAAAGACAGGGGGCGCGGTGGTGAGCAGTTCTTC.